This T cell receptor (beta chain) is drawn from a study of regulatory T cells in long-lasting Graves disease. Of note for this clonotype: The antigen remains undetermined.

Construction of the TCR beta libraries employed iRepertoire HTBI primers in conjunction with Arm-PCR of CDR3 regions. TCRdb processed the multiplex PCR reads anew with MiXCR; each CDR3 protein has one entry. The repertoire holds 680,000 or so distinct CDR3 sequences, approximately 15% seen once, with 15% to 20% in the top ten. Study findings and constraints: Public clonotype sharing was higher in persistent than newly diagnosed patients.

Time point denoted: newly diagnosed GD, antithyroid drugs for less than 3 months. After RNA was extracted from PBMCs, the TCR library was made from it. Peripheral blood, around 9.9 milliliters per patient, was collected in EDTA tubes. These data are also associated with another study on T cells in Graves' hyperthyroidism and ophthalmopathy.

This material consisted of peripheral blood mononuclear cells (PBMCs), taken at new diagnosis, from a patient treated with antithyroid drugs. The receptor comes from a woman in her thirties with Graves disease.

CDR3 in amino acids: CASSSPKYPSAVSSYEQYF. The DNA of the CDR3 is TGTGCCAGCAGCTCCCCGAAATACCCATCGGCGGTTAGCTCCTACGAGCAGTACTTC. The J gene is TRBJ2-7, the V gene TRBV7-8; D uncertain. The CDR3 extends over 19 amino acids. The germline V gene encodes CDR1 SGHVS and CDR2 FQNEAQ. V was shortened by 4 bases and J by 0 bases, with 25 bases between the two germline ends.